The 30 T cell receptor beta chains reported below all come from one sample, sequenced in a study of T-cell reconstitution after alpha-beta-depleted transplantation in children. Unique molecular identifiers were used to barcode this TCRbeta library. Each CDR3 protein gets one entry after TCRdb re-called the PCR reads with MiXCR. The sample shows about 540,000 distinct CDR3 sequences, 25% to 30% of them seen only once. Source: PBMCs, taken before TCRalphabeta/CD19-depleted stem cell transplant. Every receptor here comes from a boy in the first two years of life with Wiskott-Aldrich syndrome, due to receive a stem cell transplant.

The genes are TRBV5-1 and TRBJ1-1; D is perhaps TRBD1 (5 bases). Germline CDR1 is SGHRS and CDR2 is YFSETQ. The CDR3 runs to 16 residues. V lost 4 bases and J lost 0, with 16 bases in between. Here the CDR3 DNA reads TGCGCCAGCAGCAAGGGACCGGGAGTCATGAACACTGAAGCTTTCTTT. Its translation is CASSKGPGVMNTEAFF.

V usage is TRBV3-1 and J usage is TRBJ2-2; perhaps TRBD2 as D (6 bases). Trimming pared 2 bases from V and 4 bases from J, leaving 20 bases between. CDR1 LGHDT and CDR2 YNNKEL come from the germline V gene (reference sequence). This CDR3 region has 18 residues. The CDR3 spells CASSQFHQGGIGTGELFF. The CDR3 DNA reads TGTGCCAGCAGCCAATTTCATCAAGGCGGGATTGGCACCGGGGAGCTGTTTTTT.

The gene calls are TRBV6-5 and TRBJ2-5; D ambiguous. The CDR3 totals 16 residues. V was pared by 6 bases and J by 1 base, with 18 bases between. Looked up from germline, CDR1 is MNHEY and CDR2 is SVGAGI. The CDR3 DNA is TGTGCCAGCAGCTACCCCGGAGTACGGACCCAAGAGACCCAGTACTTC. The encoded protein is CASSYPGVRTQETQYF.

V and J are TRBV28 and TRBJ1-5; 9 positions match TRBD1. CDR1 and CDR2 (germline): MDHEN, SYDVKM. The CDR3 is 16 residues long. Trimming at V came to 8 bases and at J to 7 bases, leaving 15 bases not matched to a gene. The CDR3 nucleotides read TGTGCCAGCGTTTTGTGGGTGGGACAGGGAATCCAGCCCCAGCATTTT. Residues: CASVLWVGQGIQPQHF. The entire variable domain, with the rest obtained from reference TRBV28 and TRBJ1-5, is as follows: DVKVTQSSRYLVKRTGEKVFLECVQDMDHENMFWYRQDPGLGLRLIYFSYDVKMKEKGDIPEGYSVSREKKERFSLILESASTNQTSMYLCASVLWVGQGIQPQHFGDGTRLSIL.

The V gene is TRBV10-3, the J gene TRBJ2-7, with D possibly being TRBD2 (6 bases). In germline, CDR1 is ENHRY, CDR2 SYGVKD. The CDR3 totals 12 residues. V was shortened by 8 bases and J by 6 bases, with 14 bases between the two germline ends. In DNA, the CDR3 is TGTGCCATCCGAGCTGTGGGAGGCGAGCAGTACTTC. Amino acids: CAIRAVGGEQYF.

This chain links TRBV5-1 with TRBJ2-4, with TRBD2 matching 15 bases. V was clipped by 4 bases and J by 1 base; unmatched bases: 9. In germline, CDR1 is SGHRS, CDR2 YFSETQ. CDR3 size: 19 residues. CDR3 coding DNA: TGCGCCAGCAGCACCGGACTAGCGGGAGGGCCGATGGCCAAAAACATTCAGTACTTC. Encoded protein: CASSTGLAGGPMAKNIQYF.

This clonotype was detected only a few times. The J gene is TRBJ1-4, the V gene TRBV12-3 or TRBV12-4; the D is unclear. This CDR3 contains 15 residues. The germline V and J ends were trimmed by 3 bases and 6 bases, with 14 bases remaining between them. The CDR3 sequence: CASSFSLVGDEKLFF. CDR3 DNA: TGTGCCAGCAGTTTTAGTCTAGTCGGTGATGAAAAACTGTTTTTT.

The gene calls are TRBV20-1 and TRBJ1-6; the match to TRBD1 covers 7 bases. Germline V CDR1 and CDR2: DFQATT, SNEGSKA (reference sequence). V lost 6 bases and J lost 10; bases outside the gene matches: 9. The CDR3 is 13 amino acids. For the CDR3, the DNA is TGCAGTGCCAGGGGGAGGGTTCCCTCACCCCTCCACTTT. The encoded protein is CSARGRVPSPLHF.

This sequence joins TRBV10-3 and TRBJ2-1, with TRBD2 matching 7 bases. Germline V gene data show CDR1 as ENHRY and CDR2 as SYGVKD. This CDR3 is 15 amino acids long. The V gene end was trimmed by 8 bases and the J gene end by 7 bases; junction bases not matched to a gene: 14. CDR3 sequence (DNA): TGTGCCATCTCGGGTTCAGGCGGGAGCTGGAATGAGCAGTTCTTC. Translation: CAISGSGGSWNEQFF.

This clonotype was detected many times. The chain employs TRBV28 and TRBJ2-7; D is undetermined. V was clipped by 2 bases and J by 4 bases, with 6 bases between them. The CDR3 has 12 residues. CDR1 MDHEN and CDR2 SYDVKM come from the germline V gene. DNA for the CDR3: TGTGCCAGCAGTTTAATTGGGTACGAGCAGTACTTC. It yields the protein CASSLIGYEQYF.

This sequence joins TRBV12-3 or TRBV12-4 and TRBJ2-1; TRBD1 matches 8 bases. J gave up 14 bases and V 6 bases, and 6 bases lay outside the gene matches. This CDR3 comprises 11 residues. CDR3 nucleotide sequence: TGTGCCAGCAGCCCAGGGGGCGCGGAGTTCTTC. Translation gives CASSPGGAEFF.

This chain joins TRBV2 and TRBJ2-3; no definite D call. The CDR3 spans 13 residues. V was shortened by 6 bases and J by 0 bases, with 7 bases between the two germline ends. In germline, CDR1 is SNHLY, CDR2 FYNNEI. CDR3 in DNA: TGTGCCAGCAGCCGAATCAGCACAGATACGCAGTATTTT. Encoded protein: CASSRISTDTQYF.

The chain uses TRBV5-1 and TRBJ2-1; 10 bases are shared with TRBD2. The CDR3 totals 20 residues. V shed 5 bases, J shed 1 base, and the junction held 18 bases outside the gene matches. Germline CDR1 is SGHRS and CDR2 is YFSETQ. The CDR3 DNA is TGCGCCAGCAGGGAGAGCAGGGGGCAACAGCGGGAGGGTTCCTACAATGAGCAGTTCTTC. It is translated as CASRESRGQQREGSYNEQFF.

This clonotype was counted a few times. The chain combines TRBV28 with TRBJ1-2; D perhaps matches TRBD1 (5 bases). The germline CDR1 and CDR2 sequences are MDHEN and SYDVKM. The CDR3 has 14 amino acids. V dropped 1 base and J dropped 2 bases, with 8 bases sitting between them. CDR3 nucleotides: TGTGCCAGCAGTTTATACGCAGGGAACTATGGCTACACCTTC. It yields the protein CASSLYAGNYGYTF.

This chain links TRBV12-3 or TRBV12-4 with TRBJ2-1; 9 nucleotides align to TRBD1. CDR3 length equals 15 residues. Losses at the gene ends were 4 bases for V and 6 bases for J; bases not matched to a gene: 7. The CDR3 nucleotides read TGTGCCAGCAGTTCCTGGGACAGGGTGGGCAATGAGCAGTTCTTC. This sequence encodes CASSSWDRVGNEQFF.

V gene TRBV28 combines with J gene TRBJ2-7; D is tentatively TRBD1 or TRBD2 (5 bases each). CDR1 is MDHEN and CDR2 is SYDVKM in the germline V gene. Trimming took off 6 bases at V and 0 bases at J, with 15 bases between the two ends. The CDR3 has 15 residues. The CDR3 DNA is TGTGCCAGCAGCCTATTCGGGACGTACTCCTACGAGCAGTACTTC. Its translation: CASSLFGTYSYEQYF. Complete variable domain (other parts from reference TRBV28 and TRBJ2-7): DVKVTQSSRYLVKRTGEKVFLECVQDMDHENMFWYRQDPGLGLRLIYFSYDVKMKEKGDIPEGYSVSREKKERFSLILESASTNQTSMYLCASSLFGTYSYEQYFGPGTRLTVT.

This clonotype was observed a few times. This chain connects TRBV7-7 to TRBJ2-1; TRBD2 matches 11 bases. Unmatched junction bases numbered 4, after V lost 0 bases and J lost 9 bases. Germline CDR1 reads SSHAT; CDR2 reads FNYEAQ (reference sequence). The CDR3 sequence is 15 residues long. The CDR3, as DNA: TGTGCCAGCAGCTTAGCTAGCGGGAGGGATTCTGAGCAGTTCTTC. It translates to CASSLASGRDSEQFF.

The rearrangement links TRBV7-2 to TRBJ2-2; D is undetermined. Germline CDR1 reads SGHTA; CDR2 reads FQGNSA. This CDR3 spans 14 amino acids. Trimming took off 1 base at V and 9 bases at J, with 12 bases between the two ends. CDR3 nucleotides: TGTGCCAGCAGCTTAGTTAAGTCGGAGCGGGAGCTGTTTTTT. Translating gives CASSLVKSERELFF.

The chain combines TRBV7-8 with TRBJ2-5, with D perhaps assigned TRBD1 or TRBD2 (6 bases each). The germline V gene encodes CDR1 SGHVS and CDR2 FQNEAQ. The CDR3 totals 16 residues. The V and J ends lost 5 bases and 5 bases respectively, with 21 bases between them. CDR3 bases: TGTGCCAGCAGCCCCCTGAGGGGGGTAGCGTGGGAGACCCAGTACTTC. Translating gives CASSPLRGVAWETQYF.

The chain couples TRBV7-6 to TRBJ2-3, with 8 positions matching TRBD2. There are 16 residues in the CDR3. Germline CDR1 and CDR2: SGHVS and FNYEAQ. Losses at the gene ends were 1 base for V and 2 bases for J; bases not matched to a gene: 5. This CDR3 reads CASSLEASGYTDTQYF. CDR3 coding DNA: TGTGCCAGCAGCTTAGAGGCTAGCGGGTACACAGATACGCAGTATTTT.

CDR3 residues: CASSLRSRLAGASYEQYF. DNA of the CDR3: TGCGCCAGCAGCTTACGCTCGAGACTAGCGGGAGCCTCCTACGAGCAGTACTTC. The V and J genes are TRBV5-1 and TRBJ2-7; 12 bases are a match to TRBD2. Looked up from germline, CDR1 is SGHRS and CDR2 is YFSETQ. The CDR3 loop spans 18 amino acids. The trim removed 2 bases at V and 0 bases at J, leaving 9 bases unmatched.

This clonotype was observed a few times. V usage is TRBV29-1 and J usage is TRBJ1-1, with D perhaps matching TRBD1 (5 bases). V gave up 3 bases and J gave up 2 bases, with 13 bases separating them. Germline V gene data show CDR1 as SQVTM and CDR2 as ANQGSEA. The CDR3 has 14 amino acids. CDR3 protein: CSVEAWGRNTEAFF. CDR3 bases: TGCAGCGTTGAGGCGTGGGGGAGAAACACTGAAGCTTTCTTT.

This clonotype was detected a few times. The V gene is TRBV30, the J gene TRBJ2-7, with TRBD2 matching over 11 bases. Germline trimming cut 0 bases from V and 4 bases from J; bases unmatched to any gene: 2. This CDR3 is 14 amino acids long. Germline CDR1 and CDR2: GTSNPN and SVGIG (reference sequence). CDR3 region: CAWSVTSGRYEQYF. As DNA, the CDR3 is TGTGCCTGGAGTGTCACTAGCGGGAGATACGAGCAGTACTTC.

CDR3 coding DNA: TGTGCCAGCAGCTTAGTACCAACGATCAATCGTGAGACCCAGTACTTC. Translated, it gives CASSLVPTINRETQYF. The chain recombines TRBV7-9 with TRBJ2-5; D gene uncertain. The CDR3 totals 16 residues. V lost 1 base and J lost 5, with 17 bases in between. Looked up from germline, CDR1 is SEHNR and CDR2 is FQNEAQ (reference sequence).

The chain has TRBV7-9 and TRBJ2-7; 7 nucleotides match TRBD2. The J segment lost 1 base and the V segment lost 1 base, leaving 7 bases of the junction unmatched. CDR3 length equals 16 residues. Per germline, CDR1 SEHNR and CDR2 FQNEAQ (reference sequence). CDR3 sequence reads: CASSLGSGKASYEQYF. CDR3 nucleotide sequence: TGTGCCAGCAGCTTAGGGAGCGGGAAGGCGTCCTACGAGCAGTACTTC.

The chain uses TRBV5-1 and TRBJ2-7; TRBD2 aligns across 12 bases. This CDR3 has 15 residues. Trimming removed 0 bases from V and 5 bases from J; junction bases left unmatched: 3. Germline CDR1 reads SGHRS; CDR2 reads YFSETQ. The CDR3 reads CASSLVTSGSDEQYF. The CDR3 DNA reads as TGCGCCAGCAGCTTGGTGACTAGCGGGAGTGACGAGCAGTACTTC.

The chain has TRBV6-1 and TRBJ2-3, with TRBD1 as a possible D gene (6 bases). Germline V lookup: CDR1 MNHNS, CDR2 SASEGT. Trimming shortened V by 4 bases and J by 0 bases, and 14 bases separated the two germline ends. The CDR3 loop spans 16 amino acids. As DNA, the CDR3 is TGTGCCAGCAGTGTACAAGGGACACCGAGCACAGATACGCAGTATTTT. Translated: CASSVQGTPSTDTQYF.

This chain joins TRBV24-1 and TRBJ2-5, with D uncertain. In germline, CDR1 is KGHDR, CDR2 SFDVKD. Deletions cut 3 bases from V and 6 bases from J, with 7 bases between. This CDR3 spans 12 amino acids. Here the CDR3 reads CATSDPKKTQYF. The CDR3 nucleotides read TGTGCCACCAGTGATCCTAAGAAGACCCAGTACTTC.

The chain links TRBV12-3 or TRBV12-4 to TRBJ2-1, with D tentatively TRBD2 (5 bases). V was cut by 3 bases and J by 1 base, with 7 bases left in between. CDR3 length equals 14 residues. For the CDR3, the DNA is TGTGCCAGCAGTTTTTGGAGGTCCTACAATGAGCAGTTCTTC. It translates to CASSFWRSYNEQFF.

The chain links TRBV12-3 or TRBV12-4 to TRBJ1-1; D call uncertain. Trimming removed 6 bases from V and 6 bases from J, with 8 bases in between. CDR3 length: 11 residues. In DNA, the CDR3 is TGTGCCAGCAGCCTTATTTCTGAAGCTTTCTTT. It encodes CASSLISEAFF.